A single sample gave rise to the 2 T cell receptor beta chains below, sequenced in a study of blood T cell repertoires in COVID-19. Sequencing used immunoSEQ multiplex PCR; TCRdb keeps in-frame clones, though not all of them. The sample consists of roughly 70,000 clones, roughly 78% of them appearing once. Sequencing was performed on peripheral blood. These receptors were obtained from a human donor in a cohort sampled during active COVID-19.

In this sample, this clone turned up a few times. This chain connects TRBV4-3 to TRBJ2-2, with a weak D call TRBD2 (5 bases). The ends were cut back, 0 bases at V and 6 bases at J, with 14 bases in the middle. The CDR3 sequence is 16 residues long. Per the germline V gene, CDR1 is LGHNA and CDR2 is YSLEER. CDR3 coding DNA: TGCGCCAGCAGCCAAGATCGGACCGCCGGGGCCGGGGAGCTGTTTTTT. Translation: CASSQDRTAGAGELFF.

This rearrangement joins TRBV29-1 to TRBJ2-7, with 9 bases identical to TRBD1. This CDR3 has 14 residues. V lost 3 bases, J lost 3 bases, and 6 bases stayed unmatched. CDR1 SQVTM and CDR2 ANQGSEA come from the germline V gene. In DNA, the CDR3 is TGCAGCGTTGAGGAGGAGGACAGGGGCTACGAGCAGTACTTC. It translates to CSVEEEDRGYEQYF.